The present T cell receptor (beta chain) was sequenced within a study of blood T cells in healthy people across ages. Broader study findings: When set beside aged donors, long-lived donors presented more naive CD4+ cells and higher diversity.

Then a second PCR, running about 6 to 12 cycles, was carried out with a sample-barcoded 5' primer and a J-beta primer mix. Through a template-switch adaptor with 12 random nucleotides, each cDNA molecule received a tag. Using its own MiXCR run on the 5' RACE reads, TCRdb lists one record per CDR3 protein. The repertoire has about 830,000 distinct CDR3 sequences, 55% to 65% of them found once; the top ten carry around 30%. Healthy Caucasian individuals from Russia aged about 6 to 90 served as donors. The total RNA that was extracted per sample amounted to at least 5.5 micrograms. This clonotype was counted only a few times. Its antigen is unidentified. The sequence was obtained from a man in his thirties or forties in good health. Input material: blood.

The CDR3 here is CASSVRTGDTEAFF. For the CDR3, the DNA is TGTGCCAGCAGCGTAAGGACAGGGGACACTGAAGCTTTCTTT. V usage is TRBV9 and J usage is TRBJ1-1; 9 bases fit TRBD1. The J segment lost 3 bases and the V segment lost 1 base, leaving 1 base of the junction unmatched. This CDR3 contains 14 residues. Germline V lookup: CDR1 SGDLS, CDR2 YYNGEE.